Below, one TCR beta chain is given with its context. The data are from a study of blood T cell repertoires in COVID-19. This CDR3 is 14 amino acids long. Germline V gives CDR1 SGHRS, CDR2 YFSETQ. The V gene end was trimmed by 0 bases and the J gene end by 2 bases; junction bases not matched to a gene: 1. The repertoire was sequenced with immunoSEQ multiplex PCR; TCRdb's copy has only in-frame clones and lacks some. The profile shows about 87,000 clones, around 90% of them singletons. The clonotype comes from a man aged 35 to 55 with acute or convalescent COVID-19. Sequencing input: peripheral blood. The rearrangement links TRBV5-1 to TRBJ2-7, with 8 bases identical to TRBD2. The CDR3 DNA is TGCGCCAGCAGCTTGGCCGGGAGGGCCTACGAGCAGTACTTC. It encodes CASSLAGRAYEQYF.